This T cell receptor beta chain was identified during a study of T cell responses to AZD1222 COVID-19 vaccine. Assay used: immunoSEQ multiplex PCR; TCRdb lists only in-frame clones, some missing. The sample lists approximately 120,000 clones; more than 75% were seen once. Trimming took 11 bases from V and 5 from J; bases not matched to a gene: 10. The germline V gene encodes CDR1 LNHDA and CDR2 SQIVND (reference sequence). The CDR3 extends over 13 amino acids. This clone was counted a single time. The chain employs TRBV19 and TRBJ1-2; 8 nucleotides line up with TRBD1. The specimen was peripheral blood, collected 28 days after the second AZD1222 dose. The sequence derives from an adult who received the AZD1222 COVID-19 vaccine. The CDR3 loop reads CAAGQGLFYGYTF. Written as DNA, the CDR3 is TGTGCCGCCGGACAGGGTCTATTTTATGGCTACACCTTC.